The entry below gives a single TCR beta chain sequence along with its context. Repertoires were generated with immunoSEQ multiplex PCR, while TCRdb's copy carries only in-frame clones and drops some. The table includes 15,000 to 20,000 clones, 80% detected once. V lost 6 bases to trimming and J lost 7 bases, with 22 bases between them. The germline V gene has CDR1 MDHEN and CDR2 SYDVKM. The CDR3 sequence is 16 residues long. These data originate in a study of T cell clones after liver transplantation. The rearrangement links TRBV28 to TRBJ2-1, with D tentatively TRBD1 (6 bases). Sequences were derived from CD8+ T cells from blood, sampled around 48 months after liver transplant. The sequence came from a human patient who received a liver transplant. Some T cells may have come from the graft donor. The CDR3 reads CASSDAGAALGNEQFF. The CDR3 nucleotides are TGTGCCAGCAGCGACGCAGGGGCCGCCTTAGGGAATGAGCAGTTCTTC.